Below are 18 T cell receptor beta chains sequenced from a single sample in a study of PD-1 blockade in classical Hodgkin lymphoma. The assay was immunoSEQ multiplex PCR, and TCRdb's table has in-frame clones only and misses some. The profile shows nearly 50,000 clones, around 76% of them singletons. The time point was: cycle 4 day 1 (C4D1), after 6 weeks of nivolumab. Relapse after autologous stem cell transplantation occurred in every patient, and brentuximab vedotin exposure varied. This specimen consisted of peripheral blood mononuclear cells (PBMCs), obtained before the fourth cycle of nivolumab. These receptors were taken from a human donor with classical Hodgkin lymphoma.

V is TRBV30 and J is TRBJ1-2; tentative D call: TRBD1 (5 bases). V was pared by 2 bases and J by 8 bases, with 12 bases between. The CDR3 is made up of 12 amino acids. Germline V CDR1 and CDR2: GTSNPN, SVGIG (reference sequence). The CDR3 region is CAWSLGVGGYTF. Here the CDR3 DNA reads TGTGCCTGGAGTCTGGGGGTAGGAGGCTACACCTTC.

The chain uses TRBV7-8 and TRBJ1-5; unclear D gene. The CDR3 totals 15 residues. Trimming cost V 1 base and J 3 bases, with 10 bases left between them. CDR1 and CDR2 from the germline V gene are SGHVS and FQNEAQ. The CDR3 protein is CASSLEKRANQPQHF. CDR3 DNA: TGTGCCAGCAGCTTAGAAAAGAGAGCCAATCAGCCCCAGCATTTT.

The chain recombines TRBV7-9 with TRBJ2-7; D remains unclear. V was pared by 2 bases and J by 4 bases, with 9 bases between. Germline lookup yields CDR1 SEHNR and CDR2 FQNEAQ (reference sequence). The CDR3 covers 13 residues. The DNA of the CDR3 is TGTGCCAGCAGCTTAACTCTAGGGTACGAGCAGTACTTC. Its protein is CASSLTLGYEQYF. Using reference TRBV7-9 and TRBJ2-7 for the parts outside the CDR3, the full variable domain is DTGVSQNPRHKITKRGQNVTFRCDPISEHNRLYWYRQTLGQGPEFLTYFQNEAQLEKSRLLSDRFSAERPKGSFSTLEIQRTEQGDSAMYLCASSLTLGYEQYFGPGTRLTVT.

This clone was observed a handful of times. The chain employs TRBV7-2 and TRBJ2-7, with 8 bases that match TRBD2. Unmatched junction bases numbered 16, after V lost 5 bases and J lost 4 bases. This CDR3 contains 17 residues. CDR1 is SGHTA, CDR2 FQGNSA, per germline. The CDR3 is CASSPRNQGLGKYEQYF. Here the CDR3 DNA reads TGTGCCAGCAGCCCACGCAACCAGGGACTAGGGAAGTACGAGCAGTACTTC.

The CDR3 sequence: CASSLGPGPYEQYF. DNA for the CDR3: TGTGCCAGCAGCTTAGGTCCGGGACCATACGAGCAGTACTTC. The chain is built from TRBV7-8 and TRBJ2-7, with D perhaps matching TRBD1 or TRBD2 (5 bases each). CDR1 and CDR2 from the germline V gene are SGHVS and FQNEAQ. Trimming removed 1 base at V and 4 bases at J, with 11 bases between. CDR3 size: 14 residues.

This rearrangement joins TRBV20-1 to TRBJ2-7; tentatively, D is TRBD2 (5 bases). This CDR3 is built from 11 residues. The V end was cut by 3 bases, the J end by 7 bases, with 10 bases between. The germline gives CDR1 DFQATT, CDR2 SNEGSKA (reference sequence). The CDR3 sequence: CSARRRREQYF. Here the CDR3 DNA reads TGCAGTGCTAGGAGAAGGAGGGAGCAGTACTTC.

This clone rates as medium-sized. The CDR3 nucleotides are TGTGCCAGCAGTTACGCCCCGGGACAGCCCTACGAGCAGTACTTC. Translating it yields CASSYAPGQPYEQYF. This chain uses TRBV6-5 with TRBJ2-7, with 7 bases identical to TRBD1. The CDR3 covers 15 residues. Germline assignment: CDR1 MNHEY and CDR2 SVGAGI. J lost 2 bases, V lost 2 bases, and 6 bases had no gene match.

The chain recombines TRBV27 with TRBJ2-7, with TRBD2 identical over 7 bases. V lost 0 bases and J lost 4; bases outside the gene matches: 15. This CDR3 is built from 18 residues. Germline V CDR1 and CDR2: MNHEY, SMNVEV (reference sequence). CDR3 nucleotides: TGTGCCAGCAGTTTATCGGGGTTAGCGGGCGACGGAATATACGAGCAGTACTTC. This codes for CASSLSGLAGDGIYEQYF.

The chain has TRBV11-3 and TRBJ2-1; D remains ambiguous. CDR3 size: 14 residues. In germline, CDR1 is SGHNT, CDR2 YENEEA. The V end was cut by 2 bases, the J end by 6 bases, with 11 bases between. The CDR3 reads CASSLYGMGNEQFF. Written as DNA, the CDR3 is TGTGCCAGCAGCTTATATGGGATGGGCAATGAGCAGTTCTTC.

CDR3 sequence (DNA): TGTGCCAGCAGCTTCGGAACTTATAGCAATCAGCCCCAGCATTTT. Amino acid sequence: CASSFGTYSNQPQHF. This chain links TRBV7-9 with TRBJ1-5; D remains ambiguous. Germline values: CDR1 SEHNR, CDR2 FQNEAQ (reference sequence). This CDR3 region has 15 residues. Trimming left V 3 bases short and J 0 bases short, with 9 bases between.

This rearrangement joins TRBV28 to TRBJ2-1, with 7 bases fitting TRBD2. The V and J ends lost 2 bases and 3 bases, in that order; junction bases with no gene match: 4. CDR1 and CDR2 (germline): MDHEN, SYDVKM. This CDR3 spans 15 amino acids. In DNA, the CDR3 is TGTGCCAGCAGTTTACCGGGAGGAAGCTACAATGAGCAGTTCTTC. This encodes CASSLPGGSYNEQFF.

This clone occurred many times. Other DNA sequences in the same sample also yield this CDR3. V is TRBV2 and J is TRBJ2-7, with 7 bases that match TRBD1. The germline V gene has CDR1 SNHLY and CDR2 FYNNEI. The CDR3 is 12 amino acids. Trimming removed 5 bases from V and 5 bases from J; junction bases left unmatched: 3. CDR3 residues: CASSWTGDEQYF. The CDR3 DNA sequence: TGTGCCAGCAGTTGGACAGGAGACGAGCAGTACTTC.

The gene calls are TRBV9 and TRBJ2-1, with 14 bases aligning to TRBD2. Trimming cost V 3 bases and J 9 bases; bases outside gene matches: 5. This CDR3 has 15 amino acids. CDR1 is SGDLS, CDR2 YYNGEE, per germline. CDR3 amino acids: CASSAGLAGAAEQFF. The CDR3 nucleotides read TGTGCCAGCAGCGCGGGACTAGCGGGAGCCGCTGAGCAGTTCTTC.

The V call is TRBV27, the J call TRBJ1-1; 8 positions match TRBD1. The CDR3 spans 16 residues. CDR1 and CDR2 (germline): MNHEY, SMNVEV (reference sequence). The V segment lost 7 bases and the J segment 2 bases; nucleotides outside the gene matches: 12. The CDR3 nucleotides are TGTGCCAGCAACGAGTACGGGACAGGTAGAAACACTGAAGCTTTCTTT. Translation gives CASNEYGTGRNTEAFF.

The CDR3 nucleotides read TGTGCCAGCAGCCGCCGGGGAGGGACCTACGAGCAGTACTTC. It codes for CASSRRGGTYEQYF. The rearrangement links TRBV11-3 to TRBJ2-7, with 7 bases identical to TRBD2. CDR1 is SGHNT, CDR2 YENEEA, per germline. Unmatched junction bases numbered 6, after V lost 5 bases and J lost 2 bases. The CDR3 has 14 residues.

With respect to this clone: The junction departs from germline at one end; a sequencing error may be responsible. This chain connects TRBV7-7 to TRBJ1-3; D not certain. Germline CDR1 and CDR2: SSHAT and FNYEAQ (reference sequence). This CDR3 region has 14 residues. This CDR3 reads CASSSRDSGNTIYF. CDR3 DNA: TGTGCTAGCAGCTCCCGGGACTCTGGAAACACCATATATTTT.

This clone was recorded a few times. The gene calls are TRBV28 and TRBJ2-3; 12 bases match TRBD2. Germline trimming cut 5 bases from V and 1 base from J; bases unmatched to any gene: 19. This CDR3 region has 21 residues. Germline-derived CDR1 and CDR2 are MDHEN and SYDVKM. CDR3 nucleotide sequence: TGTGCCAGCAGTCCAACTCCTTATCTGACTAGCGGGAGTGGAGGCACAGATACGCAGTATTTT. Translating gives CASSPTPYLTSGSGGTDTQYF.

This clone was recorded a few times. The chain recombines TRBV10-1 with TRBJ2-3; 9 positions match TRBD2. Germline-derived CDR1 and CDR2 are WNHNN and SYGVQD (reference sequence). The CDR3 spans 16 residues. J lost 2 bases, V lost 0 bases, and 3 bases had no gene match. Here the CDR3 reads CASSESASGNTDTQYF. In DNA, the CDR3 is TGCGCCAGCAGTGAGTCGGCTAGCGGGAACACAGATACGCAGTATTTT.